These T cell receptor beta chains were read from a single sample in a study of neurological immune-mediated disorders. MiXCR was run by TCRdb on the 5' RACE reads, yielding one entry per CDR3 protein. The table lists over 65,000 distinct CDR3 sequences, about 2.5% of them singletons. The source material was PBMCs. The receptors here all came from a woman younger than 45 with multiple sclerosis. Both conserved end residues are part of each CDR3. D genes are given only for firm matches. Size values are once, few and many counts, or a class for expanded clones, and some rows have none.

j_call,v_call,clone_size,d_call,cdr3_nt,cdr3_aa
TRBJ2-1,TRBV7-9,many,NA,TGTGCCAGCAGCTTAGGTCTATCCACGGACAATGAGCAGTTCTTC,CASSLGLSTDNEQFF
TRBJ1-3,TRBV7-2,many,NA,TGTGCCAGCGGACTATGGGGAGGTGGAAACACCATATATTTT,CASGLWGGGNTIYF
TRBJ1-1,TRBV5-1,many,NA,TGCGCCAGCAGCCCGGATCTGGTGGTCACTGAAGCTTTCTTT,CASSPDLVVTEAFF
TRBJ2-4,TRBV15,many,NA,TGTGCCACCAGCAGAGCCGGTCTAGCCAAAAACATTCAGTACTTC,CATSRAGLAKNIQYF
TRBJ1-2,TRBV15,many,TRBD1,TGTGCCACCAGCAGAGAAGGGACAGGGGACGATGGCTACACCTTC,CATSREGTGDDGYTF
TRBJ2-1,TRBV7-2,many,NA,TGTGCCAGCAGCTTGGGCGGACGGGAGGAGCAGTTCTTC,CASSLGGREEQFF
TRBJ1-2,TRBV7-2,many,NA,TGTGCCAGCGCCTATACCAGCAACTATGGCTACACCTTC,CASAYTSNYGYTF
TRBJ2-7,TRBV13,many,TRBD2,TGTGCCAGCAGCTTAACAGCGGGAGGCTACGAGCAGTACTTC,CASSLTAGGYEQYF
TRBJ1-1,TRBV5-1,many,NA,TGCGCCAGCAGCTTGAAAGGCCGGACAGATAACACTGAAGCTTTCTTT,CASSLKGRTDNTEAFF
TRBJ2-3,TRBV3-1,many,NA,TGTGCCAGCAGCCCCCCCCTGGGGGGAGTTTTAGATACGCAGTATTTT,CASSPPLGGVLDTQYF
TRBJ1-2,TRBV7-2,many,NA,TGTGCCAGCAGCTCCTCGCAGCCGGGGGCGGGTGGTGGCTACACCTTC,CASSSSQPGAGGGYTF
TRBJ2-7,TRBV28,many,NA,TGTGCCAGCAGATTTCAGGGATCCTACGAGCAGTACTTC,CASRFQGSYEQYF
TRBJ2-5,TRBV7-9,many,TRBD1,TGTGCCAGCGCGGACCGAGGACAGGGCGAGACCCAGTACTTC,CASADRGQGETQYF
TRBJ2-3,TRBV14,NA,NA,TGTGCCAGCAGCCGCTCTAGCTGGAGTAAAGGAGATACGCAGTATTTT,CASSRSSWSKGDTQYF
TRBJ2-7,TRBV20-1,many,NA,TGCAGTGCTATTTCGGGAGTCTCCTACGAGCAGTACTTC,CSAISGVSYEQYF
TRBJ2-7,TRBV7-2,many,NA,TGTGCCAGCAGCTTCCCGATGGACATGCCCTCCTACGAGCAGTACTTC,CASSFPMDMPSYEQYF
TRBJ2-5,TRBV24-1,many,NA,TGTGCCACCAGTGATTTGCCCTTGGAGACCCAGTACTTC,CATSDLPLETQYF
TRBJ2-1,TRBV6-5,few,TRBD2,TGTGCCAGCAGTTTAGGAATGGTGACTAGCAGTCACAATGAGCAGTTCTTC,CASSLGMVTSSHNEQFF
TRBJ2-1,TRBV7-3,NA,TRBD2,TGTGCCAGCAGCTTCATAGCGGGAGGGCCCTCGAATGAGCAGTTCTTC,CASSFIAGGPSNEQFF
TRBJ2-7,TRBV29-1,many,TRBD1,TGCAGCGCGACCACCGGGACAGGGTTTTACGAGCAGTACTTC,CSATTGTGFYEQYF
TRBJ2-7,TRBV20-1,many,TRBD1,TGCAGTGCGACCCGATTCGGGGACAGCGAATGGCGAAATATCGAGCAGTACTTC,CSATRFGDSEWRNIEQYF
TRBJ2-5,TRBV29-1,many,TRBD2,TGCAGCGTGACTAGCGGGAACCAAGAGACCCAGTACTTC,CSVTSGNQETQYF
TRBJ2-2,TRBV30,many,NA,TGTGCCTGGAGCCTACAAGCCGGGGAGCTGTTTTTT,CAWSLQAGELFF
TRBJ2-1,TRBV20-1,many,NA,TGCAGTGCTAGTGAGTTTACCGAGCAGTTCTTC,CSASEFTEQFF
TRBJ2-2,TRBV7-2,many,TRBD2,TGTGCCAGCAGCTTAGGGAGACTAGCCGTGAACACCGGGGAGCTGTTTTTT,CASSLGRLAVNTGELFF
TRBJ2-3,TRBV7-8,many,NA,TGTGCCAGCAGCCAAGGACGGGTTGGTTGGGATACGCAGTATTTT,CASSQGRVGWDTQYF
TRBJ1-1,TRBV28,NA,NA,TGTCCCAGCAGTATTACTAGTGGGGGGAACACTGAAGCTTTCTTT,CPSSITSGGNTEAFF
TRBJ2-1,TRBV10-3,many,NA,TGTGCCATCAGTTACTCTGTCCTTGATGAGCAGTTCTTC,CAISYSVLDEQFF
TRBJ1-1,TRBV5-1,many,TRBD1,TGCGCCAGCAGCCCCGGGACAGTGTTCACTGAAGCTTTCTTT,CASSPGTVFTEAFF
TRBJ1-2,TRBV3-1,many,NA,TGTGCCAGCAGCCCGGCCGGGGCCTATGGCTACACCTTC,CASSPAGAYGYTF
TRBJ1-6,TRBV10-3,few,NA,TGTGCCATCAGTGTTGGGCCTCTAAGCTCCTATAATTCACCCCTCCACTTT,CAISVGPLSSYNSPLHF